The rows below give T cell receptor beta chains drawn from one sample of a study of T cell changes during pregnancy in multiple sclerosis. The repertoire was sequenced with immunoSEQ multiplex PCR; TCRdb's copy has only in-frame clones and lacks some. The sample records 72,000 or so clones, roughly 93% being singletons. The starting material was peripheral blood, obtained in the second trimester of pregnancy. These receptors were collected from a female donor with multiple sclerosis, enrolled in a pregnancy study. CDR3s include the opening cysteine and the closing phenylalanine or tryptophan. Fields, in order: V gene, J gene, clone size, D gene, CDR3 protein, CDR3 DNA. The D gene is left open where the match is weak. Not all rows give a size; the values are once, few, many and, for expanded clones, a class.

v_call: TRBV7-2; j_call: TRBJ2-2; clone_size: -; d_call: -; cdr3_aa: CASSRGGANTGELFF; cdr3_nt: TGTGCCAGCAGCCGAGGGGGGGCTAACACCGGGGAGCTGTTTTTT
v_call: TRBV29-1; j_call: TRBJ1-1; clone_size: -; d_call: -; cdr3_aa: CSVEGQNDLNTEAFF; cdr3_nt: TGCAGCGTTGAAGGCCAGAACGACTTAAACACTGAAGCTTTCTTT
v_call: TRBV6-6; j_call: TRBJ2-4; clone_size: -; d_call: -; cdr3_aa: CASSPEDSMGNIQYF; cdr3_nt: TGTGCCAGCAGTCCCGAAGACAGTATGGGAAACATTCAGTACTTC
v_call: TRBV19; j_call: TRBJ2-3; clone_size: -; d_call: TRBD2; cdr3_aa: CASTRTSGGFTDTQYF; cdr3_nt: TGTGCCAGTACCCGGACTAGCGGGGGATTCACAGATACGCAGTATTTT
v_call: TRBV4-1; j_call: TRBJ1-2; clone_size: -; d_call: -; cdr3_aa: CASSPTDSYGYTF; cdr3_nt: TGCGCCAGCAGCCCGACAGATAGTTATGGCTACACCTTC
v_call: TRBV5-1; j_call: TRBJ2-1; clone_size: -; d_call: TRBD2; cdr3_aa: CASGTSGGHNEQFF; cdr3_nt: TGCGCCAGCGGGACTAGCGGGGGGCACAATGAGCAGTTCTTC
v_call: TRBV9; j_call: TRBJ2-2; clone_size: -; d_call: -; cdr3_aa: CASSVGAGGFTGELFF; cdr3_nt: TGTGCCAGCAGCGTAGGGGCAGGGGGGTTCACCGGGGAGCTGTTTTTT
v_call: TRBV6-5; j_call: TRBJ2-6; clone_size: once; d_call: -; cdr3_aa: CASSYWESGANVLTF; cdr3_nt: TGTGCCAGCAGTTACTGGGAGTCTGGGGCCAACGTCCTGACTTTC
v_call: TRBV11-1; j_call: TRBJ2-7; clone_size: -; d_call: TRBD1; cdr3_aa: CASSPTGTGYEQYF; cdr3_nt: TGTGCCAGCAGCCCGACCGGGACAGGCTACGAGCAGTACTTC
v_call: TRBV10-3; j_call: TRBJ1-2; clone_size: -; d_call: -; cdr3_aa: CAISAPGDQGYTF; cdr3_nt: TGTGCCATCAGTGCCCCAGGGGACCAGGGCTACACCTTC
v_call: TRBV6-1; j_call: TRBJ1-2; clone_size: -; d_call: -; cdr3_aa: CASSREDSANYGYTF; cdr3_nt: TGTGCCAGCAGCAGGGAGGACTCAGCTAACTATGGCTACACCTTC
v_call: TRBV4-2; j_call: TRBJ2-3; clone_size: -; d_call: TRBD2; cdr3_aa: CASSSASGGLDTQYF; cdr3_nt: TGTGCCAGCAGCTCGGCTAGCGGGGGGCTAGATACGCAGTATTTT
v_call: TRBV19; j_call: TRBJ1-4; clone_size: -; d_call: -; cdr3_aa: CASSVGRNEKLFF; cdr3_nt: TGTGCCAGTAGTGTCGGGAGAAATGAAAAACTGTTTTTT
v_call: TRBV7-2; j_call: TRBJ2-7; clone_size: -; d_call: TRBD2; cdr3_aa: CASSLLADAYEQYF; cdr3_nt: TGTGCCAGCAGCTTACTAGCGGACGCCTACGAGCAGTACTTC
v_call: TRBV10-3; j_call: TRBJ1-2; clone_size: -; d_call: -; cdr3_aa: CAISGRTPAEDNYGYTF; cdr3_nt: TGTGCCATCAGTGGACGGACACCCGCTGAAGATAACTATGGCTACACCTTC